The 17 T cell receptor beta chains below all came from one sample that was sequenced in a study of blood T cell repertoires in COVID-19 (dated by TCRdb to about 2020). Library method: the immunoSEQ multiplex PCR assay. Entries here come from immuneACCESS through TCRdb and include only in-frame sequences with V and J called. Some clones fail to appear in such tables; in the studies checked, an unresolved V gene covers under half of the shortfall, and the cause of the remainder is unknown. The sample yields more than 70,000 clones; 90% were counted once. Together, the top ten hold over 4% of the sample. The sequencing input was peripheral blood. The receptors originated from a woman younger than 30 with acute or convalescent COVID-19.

The CDR3 loop reads CASRNRGNDEQFF. The CDR3 DNA sequence: TGTGCCAGCAGGAACAGGGGGAACGATGAGCAGTTCTTC. This chain joins TRBV28 and TRBJ2-1, with 8 nucleotides matching TRBD1. The germline V gene encodes CDR1 MDHEN and CDR2 SYDVKM. CDR3 length: 13 amino acids. With 6 bases clipped from V and 8 bases from J, the junction kept 6 bases outside the gene matches.

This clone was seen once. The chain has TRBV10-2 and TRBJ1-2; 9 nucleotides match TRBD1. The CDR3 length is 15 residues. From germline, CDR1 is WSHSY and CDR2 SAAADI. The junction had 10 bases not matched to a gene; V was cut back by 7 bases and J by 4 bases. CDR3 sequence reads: CASKDTTGGSYGYTF. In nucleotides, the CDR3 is TGCGCCAGCAAGGATACGACAGGGGGAAGCTATGGCTACACCTTC.

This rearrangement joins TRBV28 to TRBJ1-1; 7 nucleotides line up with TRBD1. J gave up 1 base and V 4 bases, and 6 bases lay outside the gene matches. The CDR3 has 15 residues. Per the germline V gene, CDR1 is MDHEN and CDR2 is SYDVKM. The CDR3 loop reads CASSSPTGWNTEAFF. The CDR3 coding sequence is TGTGCCAGCAGTTCCCCGACAGGGTGGAACACTGAAGCTTTCTTT.

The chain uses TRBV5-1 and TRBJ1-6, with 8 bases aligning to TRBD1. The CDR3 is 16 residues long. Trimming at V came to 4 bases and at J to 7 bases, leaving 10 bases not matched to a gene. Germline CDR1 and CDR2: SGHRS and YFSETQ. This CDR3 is CASSTDGQGLNSPLHF. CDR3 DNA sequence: TGCGCCAGCAGCACGGATGGACAGGGCCTAAATTCACCCCTCCACTTT.

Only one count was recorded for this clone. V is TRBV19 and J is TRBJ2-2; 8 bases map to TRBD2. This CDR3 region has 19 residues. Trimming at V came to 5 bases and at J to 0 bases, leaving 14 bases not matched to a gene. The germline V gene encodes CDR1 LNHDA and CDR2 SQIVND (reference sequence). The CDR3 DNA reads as TGTGCCAGTAGTCCCAGGGAAGGGACTAGGATCTCGAACACCGGGGAGCTGTTTTTT. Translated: CASSPREGTRISNTGELFF.

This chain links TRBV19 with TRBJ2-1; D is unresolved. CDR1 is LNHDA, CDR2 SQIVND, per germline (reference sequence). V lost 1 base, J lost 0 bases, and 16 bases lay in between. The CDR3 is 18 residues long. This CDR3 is CASSIGSPGALSYNEQFF. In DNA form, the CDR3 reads TGTGCCAGTAGTATAGGTTCTCCTGGTGCGCTCTCCTACAATGAGCAGTTCTTC.

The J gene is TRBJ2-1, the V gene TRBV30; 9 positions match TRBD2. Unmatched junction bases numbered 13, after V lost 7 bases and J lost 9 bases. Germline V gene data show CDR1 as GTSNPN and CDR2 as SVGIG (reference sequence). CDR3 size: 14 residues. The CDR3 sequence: CASRSLAGMGEQFF. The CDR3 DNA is TGTGCCTCGCGTAGCCTAGCGGGGATGGGTGAGCAGTTCTTC.

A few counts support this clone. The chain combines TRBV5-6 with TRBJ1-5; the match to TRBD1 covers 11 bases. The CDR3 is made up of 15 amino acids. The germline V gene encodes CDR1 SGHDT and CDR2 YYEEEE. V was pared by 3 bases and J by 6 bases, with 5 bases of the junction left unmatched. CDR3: CASSSYGTGGQPQHF. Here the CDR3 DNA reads TGTGCCAGCAGCTCGTACGGGACAGGGGGTCAGCCCCAGCATTTT.

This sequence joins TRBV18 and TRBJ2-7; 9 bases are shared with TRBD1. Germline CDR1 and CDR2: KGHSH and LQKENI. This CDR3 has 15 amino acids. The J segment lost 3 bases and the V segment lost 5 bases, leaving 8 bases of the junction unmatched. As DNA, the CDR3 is TGTGCCAGCTCAACACGGACAGGGGTAGGCTACGAGCAGTACTTC. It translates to CASSTRTGVGYEQYF.

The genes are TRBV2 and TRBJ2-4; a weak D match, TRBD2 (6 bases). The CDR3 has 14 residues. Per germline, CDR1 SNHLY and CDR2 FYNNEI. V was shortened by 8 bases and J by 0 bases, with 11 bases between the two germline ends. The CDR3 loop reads CASGGRGAKNIQYF. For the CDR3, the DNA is TGTGCCAGCGGAGGGCGGGGAGCCAAAAACATTCAGTACTTC.

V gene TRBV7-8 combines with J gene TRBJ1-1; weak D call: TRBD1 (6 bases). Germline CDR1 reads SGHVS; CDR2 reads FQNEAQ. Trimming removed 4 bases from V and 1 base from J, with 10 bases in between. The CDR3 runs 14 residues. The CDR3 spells CASSYQGQNTEAFF. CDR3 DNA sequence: TGTGCCAGCAGCTACCAGGGGCAGAACACTGAAGCTTTCTTT.

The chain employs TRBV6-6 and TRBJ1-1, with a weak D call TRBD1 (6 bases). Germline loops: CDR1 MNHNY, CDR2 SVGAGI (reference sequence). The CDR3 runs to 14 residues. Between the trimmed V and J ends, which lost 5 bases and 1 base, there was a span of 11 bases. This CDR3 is CASSQGQPNTEAFF. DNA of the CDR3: TGTGCCAGCAGTCAAGGACAGCCGAACACTGAAGCTTTCTTT.

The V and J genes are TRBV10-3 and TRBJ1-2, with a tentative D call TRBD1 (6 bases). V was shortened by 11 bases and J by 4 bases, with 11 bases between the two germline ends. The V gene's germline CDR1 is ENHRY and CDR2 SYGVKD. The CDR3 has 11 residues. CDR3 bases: TGTGCCTCACAGGGCCTCTATGGCTACACCTTC. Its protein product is CASQGLYGYTF.

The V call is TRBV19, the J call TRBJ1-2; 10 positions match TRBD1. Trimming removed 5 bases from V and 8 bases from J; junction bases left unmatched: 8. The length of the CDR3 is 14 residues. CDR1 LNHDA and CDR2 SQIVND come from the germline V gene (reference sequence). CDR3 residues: CASSLTGGGYGYTF. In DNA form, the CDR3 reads TGTGCCAGTAGTCTGACAGGGGGCGGCTACGGCTACACCTTC. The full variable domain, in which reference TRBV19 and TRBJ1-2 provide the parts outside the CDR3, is DGGITQSPKYLFRKEGQNVTLSCEQNLNHDAMYWYRQDPGQGLRLIYYSQIVNDFQKGDIAEGYSVSREKKESFPLTVTSAQKNPTAFYLCASSLTGGGYGYTFGSGTRLTVV.

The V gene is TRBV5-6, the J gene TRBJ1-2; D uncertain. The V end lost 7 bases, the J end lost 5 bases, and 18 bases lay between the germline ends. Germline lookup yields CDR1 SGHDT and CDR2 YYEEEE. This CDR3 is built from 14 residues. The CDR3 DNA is TGTGCCAGCGTAGAGTTTGGAGGCCTATATGGCTACACCTTC. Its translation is CASVEFGGLYGYTF.

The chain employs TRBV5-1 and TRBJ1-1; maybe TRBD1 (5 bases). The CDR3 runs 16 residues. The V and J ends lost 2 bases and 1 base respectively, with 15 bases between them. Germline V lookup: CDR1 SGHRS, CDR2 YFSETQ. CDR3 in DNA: TGCGCCAGCAGCTTAGACCGGGGACTGACGAACACTGAAGCTTTCTTT. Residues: CASSLDRGLTNTEAFF.

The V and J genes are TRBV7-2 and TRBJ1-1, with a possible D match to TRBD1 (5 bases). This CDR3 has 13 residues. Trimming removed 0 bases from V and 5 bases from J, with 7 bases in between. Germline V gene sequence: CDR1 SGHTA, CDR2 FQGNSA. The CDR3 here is CASSLAEGTEAFF. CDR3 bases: TGTGCCAGCAGCTTAGCGGAGGGGACTGAAGCTTTCTTT.